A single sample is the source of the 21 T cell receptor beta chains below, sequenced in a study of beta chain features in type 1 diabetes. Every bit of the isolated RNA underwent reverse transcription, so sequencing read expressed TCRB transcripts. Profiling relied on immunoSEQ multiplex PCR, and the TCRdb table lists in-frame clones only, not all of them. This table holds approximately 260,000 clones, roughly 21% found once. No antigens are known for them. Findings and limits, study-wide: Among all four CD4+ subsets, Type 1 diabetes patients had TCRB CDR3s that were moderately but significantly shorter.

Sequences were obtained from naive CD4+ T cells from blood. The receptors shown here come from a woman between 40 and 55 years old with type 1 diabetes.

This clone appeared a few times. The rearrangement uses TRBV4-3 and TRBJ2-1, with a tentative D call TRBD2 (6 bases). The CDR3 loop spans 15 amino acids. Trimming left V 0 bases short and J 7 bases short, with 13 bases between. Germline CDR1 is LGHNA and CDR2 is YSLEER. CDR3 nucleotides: TGCGCCAGCAGCCAAGAGGGGGGAGTGGCGAATGAGCAGTTCTTC. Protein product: CASSQEGGVANEQFF.

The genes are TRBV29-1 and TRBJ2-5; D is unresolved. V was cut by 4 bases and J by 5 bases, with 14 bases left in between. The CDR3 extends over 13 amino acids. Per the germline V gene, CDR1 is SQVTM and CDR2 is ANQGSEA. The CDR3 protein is CSVALGFAETQYF. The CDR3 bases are TGCAGCGTTGCCCTGGGCTTTGCTGAGACCCAGTACTTC.

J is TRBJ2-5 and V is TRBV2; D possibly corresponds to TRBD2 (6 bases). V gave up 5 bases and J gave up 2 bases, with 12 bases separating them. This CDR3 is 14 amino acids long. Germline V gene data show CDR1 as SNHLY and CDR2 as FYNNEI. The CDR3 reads CASSLAVIQETQYF. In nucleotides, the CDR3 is TGTGCCAGCAGTTTAGCGGTGATACAAGAGACCCAGTACTTC.

CDR3 loop: CASSSGGNEQFF. CDR3 in DNA: TGTGCCAGCAGCTCGGGAGGGAATGAGCAGTTCTTC. V and J are TRBV9 and TRBJ2-1; 8 nucleotides match TRBD2. The CDR3 is 12 residues long. Looked up from germline, CDR1 is SGDLS and CDR2 is YYNGEE. Losses at the gene ends were 4 bases for V and 7 bases for J; bases not matched to a gene: 1.

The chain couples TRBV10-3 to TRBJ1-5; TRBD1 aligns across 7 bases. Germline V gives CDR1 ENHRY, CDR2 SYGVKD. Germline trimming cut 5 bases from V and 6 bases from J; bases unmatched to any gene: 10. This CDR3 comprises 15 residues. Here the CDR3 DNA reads TGTGCCATCAGTCCCGGGACAGTTAACGTTCAGCCCCAGCATTTT. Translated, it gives CAISPGTVNVQPQHF.

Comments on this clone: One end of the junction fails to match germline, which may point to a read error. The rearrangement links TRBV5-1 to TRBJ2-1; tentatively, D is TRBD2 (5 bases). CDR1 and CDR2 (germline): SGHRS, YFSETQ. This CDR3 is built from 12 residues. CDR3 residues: CASSDPGNPVLF. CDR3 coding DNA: TGCGCCAGCAGCGACCCGGGGAACCCAGTTCTCTTC. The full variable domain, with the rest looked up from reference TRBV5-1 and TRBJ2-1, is KAGVTQTPRYLIKTRGQQVTLSCSPISGHRSVSWYQQTPGQGLQFLFEYFSETQRNKGNFPGRFSGRQFSNSRSEMNVSTLELGDSALYLCASSDPGNPVLFGPGTRLTVL.

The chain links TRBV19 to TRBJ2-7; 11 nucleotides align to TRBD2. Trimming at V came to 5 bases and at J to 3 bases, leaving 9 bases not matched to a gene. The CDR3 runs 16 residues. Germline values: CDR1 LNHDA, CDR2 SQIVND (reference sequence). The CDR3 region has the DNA TGTGCCAGTAGTTCGGCCGGGACTAGCGGATACTACGAGCAGTACTTC. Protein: CASSSAGTSGYYEQYF.

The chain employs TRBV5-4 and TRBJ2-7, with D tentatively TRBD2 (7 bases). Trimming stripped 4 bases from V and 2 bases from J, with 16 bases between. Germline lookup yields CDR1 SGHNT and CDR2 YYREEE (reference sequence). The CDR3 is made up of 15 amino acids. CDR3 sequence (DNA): TGTGCCAGCAGCGGGGAGGGGGGCCTCACCTACGAGCAGTACTTC. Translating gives CASSGEGGLTYEQYF.

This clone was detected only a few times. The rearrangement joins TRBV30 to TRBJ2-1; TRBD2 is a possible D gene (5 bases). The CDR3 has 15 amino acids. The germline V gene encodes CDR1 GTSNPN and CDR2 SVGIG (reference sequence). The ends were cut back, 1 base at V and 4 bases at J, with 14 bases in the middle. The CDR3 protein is CAWSAISALYNEQFF. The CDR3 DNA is TGTGCCTGGAGTGCTATTAGCGCCCTTTACAATGAGCAGTTCTTC.

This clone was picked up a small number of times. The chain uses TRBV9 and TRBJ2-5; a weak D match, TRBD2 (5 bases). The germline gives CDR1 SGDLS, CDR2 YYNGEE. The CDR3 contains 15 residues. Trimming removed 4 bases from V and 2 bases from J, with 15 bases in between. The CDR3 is CASSPRPGWQETQYF. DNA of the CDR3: TGTGCCAGCAGCCCCAGACCGGGATGGCAAGAGACCCAGTACTTC. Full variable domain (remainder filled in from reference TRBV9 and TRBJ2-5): DSGVTQTPKHLITATGQRVTLRCSPRSGDLSVYWYQQSLDQGLQFLIQYYNGEERAKGNILERFSAQQFPDLHSELNLSSLELGDSALYFCASSPRPGWQETQYFGPGTRLLVL.

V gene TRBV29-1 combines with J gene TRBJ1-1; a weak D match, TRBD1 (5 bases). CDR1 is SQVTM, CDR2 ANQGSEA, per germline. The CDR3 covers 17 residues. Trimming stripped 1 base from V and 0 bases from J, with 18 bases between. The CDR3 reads CSVEGLGGAGLNTEAFF. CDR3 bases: TGCAGCGTTGAAGGTCTTGGAGGGGCAGGCTTGAACACTGAAGCTTTCTTT.

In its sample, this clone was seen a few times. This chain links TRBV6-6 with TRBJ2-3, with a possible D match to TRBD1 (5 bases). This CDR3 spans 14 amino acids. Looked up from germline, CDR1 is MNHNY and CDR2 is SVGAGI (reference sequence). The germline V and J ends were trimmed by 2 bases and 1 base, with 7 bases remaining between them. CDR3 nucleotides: TGTGCCAGCAGTTACCGACAGCGCACAGATACGCAGTATTTT. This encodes CASSYRQRTDTQYF.

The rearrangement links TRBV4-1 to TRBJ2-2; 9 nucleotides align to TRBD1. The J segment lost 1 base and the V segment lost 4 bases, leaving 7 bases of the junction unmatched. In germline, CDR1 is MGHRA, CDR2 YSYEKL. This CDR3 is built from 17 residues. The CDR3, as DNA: TGCGCCAGCAGCCGTGAACAGGGGGCGCGGAACACCGGGGAGCTGTTTTTT. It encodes CASSREQGARNTGELFF.

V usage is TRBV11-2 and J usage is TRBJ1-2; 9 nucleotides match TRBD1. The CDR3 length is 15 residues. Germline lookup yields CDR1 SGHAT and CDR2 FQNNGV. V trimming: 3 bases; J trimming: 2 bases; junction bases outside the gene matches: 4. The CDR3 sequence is CASSFTGQGNYGYTF. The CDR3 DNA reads TGTGCCAGCAGCTTCACGGGACAGGGCAACTATGGCTACACCTTC.

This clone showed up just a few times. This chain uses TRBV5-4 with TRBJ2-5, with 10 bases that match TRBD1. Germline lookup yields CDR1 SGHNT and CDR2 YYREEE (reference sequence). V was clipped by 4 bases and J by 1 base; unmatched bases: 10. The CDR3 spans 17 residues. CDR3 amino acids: CASSTSRDRGPQETQYF. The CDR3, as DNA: TGTGCCAGCAGCACCAGTAGGGACAGGGGACCCCAAGAGACCCAGTACTTC.

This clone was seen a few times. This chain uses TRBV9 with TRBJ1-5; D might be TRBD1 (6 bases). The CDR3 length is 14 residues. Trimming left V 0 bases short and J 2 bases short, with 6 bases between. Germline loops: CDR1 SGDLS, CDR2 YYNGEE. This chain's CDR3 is CASSVAGGNQPQHF. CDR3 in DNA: TGTGCCAGCAGCGTAGCAGGGGGCAATCAGCCCCAGCATTTT.

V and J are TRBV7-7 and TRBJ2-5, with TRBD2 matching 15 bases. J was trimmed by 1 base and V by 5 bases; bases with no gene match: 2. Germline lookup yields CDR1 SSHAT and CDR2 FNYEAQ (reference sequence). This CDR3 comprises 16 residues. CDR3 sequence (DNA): TGTGCCAGCAGCCCGGGACTAGCGGGAGGCCAAGAGACCCAGTACTTC. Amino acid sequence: CASSPGLAGGQETQYF.

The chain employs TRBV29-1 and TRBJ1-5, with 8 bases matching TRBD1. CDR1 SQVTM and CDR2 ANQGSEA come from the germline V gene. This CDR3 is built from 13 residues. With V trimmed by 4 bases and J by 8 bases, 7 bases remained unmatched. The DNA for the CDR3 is TGCAGCGTTGGAGACAGGGGAAGTGAGCCCCAGCATTTT. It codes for CSVGDRGSEPQHF.

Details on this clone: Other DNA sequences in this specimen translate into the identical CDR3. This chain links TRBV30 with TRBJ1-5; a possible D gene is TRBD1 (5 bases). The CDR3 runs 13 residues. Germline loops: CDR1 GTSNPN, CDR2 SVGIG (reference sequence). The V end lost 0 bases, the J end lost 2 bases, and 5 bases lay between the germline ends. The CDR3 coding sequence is TGTGCCTGGAGTGTACAGGGCAATCAGCCCCAGCATTTT. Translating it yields CAWSVQGNQPQHF.

CDR3 amino acids: CSVERQGHSEAFF. In nucleotides, the CDR3 is TGCAGCGTTGAGAGACAGGGCCATAGTGAAGCTTTCTTT. The chain has TRBV29-1 and TRBJ1-1; 7 nucleotides match TRBD1. CDR3 length: 13 amino acids. Germline CDR1 and CDR2: SQVTM and ANQGSEA. Trimming cost V 3 bases and J 7 bases; bases outside gene matches: 8.

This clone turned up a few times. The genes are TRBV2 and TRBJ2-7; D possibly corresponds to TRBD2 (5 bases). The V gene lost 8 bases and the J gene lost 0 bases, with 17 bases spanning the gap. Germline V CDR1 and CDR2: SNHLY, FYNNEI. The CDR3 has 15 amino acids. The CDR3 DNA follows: TGTGCCAGCGGAGGTGTGAGGTGGAGCTCCTACGAGCAGTACTTC. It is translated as CASGGVRWSSYEQYF.